The entry below describes one T cell receptor beta chain. Its antigen is unknown. The record originates from a study of OX40 agonist ivuxolimab in advanced cancers. Overall study results and limits: The antigens recognized by the expanded peripheral T cells, that is their antigen specificity, were not determined. Normalized T-cell clonal expansion was also low in some nonresponders. CD4+ T cells averaged fewer expanded clones than CD8+ T cells.

Deletions cut 0 bases from V and 5 bases from J, with 8 bases between. The CDR3 contains 14 residues. Germline CDR1 reads MGHRA; CDR2 reads YSYEKL. The method was immunoSEQ multiplex PCR; TCRdb's version includes in-frame clones alone and lacks a portion of them. The sample lists under 55,000 clones; around 89% were seen once. Excluded were patients having autoimmune disease history or systemic immunosuppression. The chain links TRBV4-1 to TRBJ1-5, with D maybe TRBD1 (5 bases). Source: CD4+ or CD8+ T cells sorted from blood, taken in a trial of the OX40 agonist ivuxolimab. This receptor was obtained from an adult with an advanced solid tumor such as melanoma, head and neck, liver or kidney cancer. This CDR3 reads CASSQDQGYQPQHF. CDR3 nucleotides: TGCGCCAGCAGCCAAGACCAGGGATATCAGCCCCAGCATTTT.